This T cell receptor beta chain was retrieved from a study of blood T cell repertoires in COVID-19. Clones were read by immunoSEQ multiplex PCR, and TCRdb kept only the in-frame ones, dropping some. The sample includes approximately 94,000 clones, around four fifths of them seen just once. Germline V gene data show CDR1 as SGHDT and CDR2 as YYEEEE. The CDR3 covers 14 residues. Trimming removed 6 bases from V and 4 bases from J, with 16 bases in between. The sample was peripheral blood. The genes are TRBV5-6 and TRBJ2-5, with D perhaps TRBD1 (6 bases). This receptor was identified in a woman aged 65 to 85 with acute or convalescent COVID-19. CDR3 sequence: CASKDRPQGETQYF. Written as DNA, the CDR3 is TGTGCCAGCAAAGACAGGCCCCAGGGAGAGACCCAGTACTTC.